These 5 T cell receptor beta chains originate from one sample sequenced in a study of identical twins. Each CDR3 protein is one row after TCRdb ran MiXCR on the 5' RACE reads. The sample contains roughly 260,000 distinct CDR3 sequences, around an eighth of which appear only once. The sequencing input was memory (CD45RO+) T cells sorted from blood. The receptor set was obtained from a woman aged 18-30 years in good health.

V is TRBV6-1 and J is TRBJ2-7; TRBD1 matches at 7 bases. The ends lost 7 bases at V and 5 bases at J; junction bases unmatched: 8. Germline V lookup: CDR1 MNHNS, CDR2 SASEGT. The CDR3 length is 13 residues. The CDR3 spells CASNIDRADEQYF. CDR3 DNA: TGTGCCAGCAATATAGACAGGGCTGACGAGCAGTACTTC.

J is TRBJ2-1 and V is TRBV11-2, with 13 bases identical to TRBD2. V trimming: 1 base; J trimming: 5 bases; junction bases outside the gene matches: 5. The CDR3 is 17 amino acids. CDR1 and CDR2 (germline): SGHAT, FQNNGV. The CDR3 nucleotides read TGTGCCAGCAGCTTAGCTTTCACTAGCGGGGGGGACAATGAGCAGTTCTTC. It codes for CASSLAFTSGGDNEQFF.

This chain links TRBV12-3 or TRBV12-4 with TRBJ2-5, with D tentatively TRBD1 or TRBD2 (5 bases each). CDR3 length: 13 residues. V lost 3 bases and J lost 7, with 12 bases in between. In DNA form, the CDR3 reads TGTGCCAGCAGTTTTGAACCTGGGGGGACCCAGTACTTC. It is translated as CASSFEPGGTQYF.

In nucleotides, the CDR3 is TGTGCCAGCAGCCAATCTGGTCGTGGGACTGAAGCTTTCTTT. This codes for CASSQSGRGTEAFF. The rearrangement uses TRBV3-1 and TRBJ1-1; D unresolved. This CDR3 region has 14 residues. Germline V CDR1 and CDR2: LGHDT, YNNKEL (reference sequence). Trimming pared 2 bases from V and 5 bases from J, leaving 12 bases between.

This clonotype was counted a few times. The chain links TRBV5-6 to TRBJ2-3; TRBD1 matches 9 bases. After removal of 0 bases from V and 7 bases from J, the junction contained 12 bases not matched to a gene. From germline, CDR1 is SGHDT and CDR2 YYEEEE. There are 17 residues in the CDR3. The CDR3 DNA reads as TGTGCCAGCAGCTTGGAGACAGGGGGGGTTTTAGCGAATACGCAGTATTTT. Protein: CASSLETGGVLANTQYF.